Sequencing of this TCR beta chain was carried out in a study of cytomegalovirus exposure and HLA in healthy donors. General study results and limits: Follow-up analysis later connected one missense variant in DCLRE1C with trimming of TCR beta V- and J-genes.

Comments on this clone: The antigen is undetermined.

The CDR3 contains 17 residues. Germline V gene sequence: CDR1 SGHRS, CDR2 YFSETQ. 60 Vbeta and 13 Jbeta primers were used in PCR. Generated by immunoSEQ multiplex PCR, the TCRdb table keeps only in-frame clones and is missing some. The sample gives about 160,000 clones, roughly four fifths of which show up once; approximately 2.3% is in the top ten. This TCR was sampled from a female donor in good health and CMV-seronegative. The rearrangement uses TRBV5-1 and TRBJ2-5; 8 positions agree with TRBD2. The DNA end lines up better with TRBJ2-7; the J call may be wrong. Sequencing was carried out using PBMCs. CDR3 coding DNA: TGCGCCAGCAGCTTGGTGTGGCCGGGGGGGAGGTCCTACGAGCAGTACTTC. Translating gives CASSLVWPGGRSYEQYF.